The 31 T cell receptor beta chains reported below all come from one sample, sequenced in a study of immune heterogeneity within non-small cell lung tumors. Per sample, around 600 ng of bulk tumor genomic DNA was the template used. Surgery yielded several widely spaced biopsies per primary tumor. Samples came from untreated patients having curative surgery for newly diagnosed non-small cell lung cancer. A multiplex PCR containing 32 V primers and 13 J primers was used to amplify TCR beta CDR3. One entry per CDR3 protein results from TCRdb running MiXCR on the multiplex PCR reads. The sample includes approximately 2,500 distinct CDR3 sequences, approximately 23% of them seen just once. Input material: lung tumor tissue. These receptors all come from a man aged 35-49 years with non-small cell lung cancer.

The V gene is TRBV27, the J gene TRBJ2-7, with D unresolved. Germline V lookup: CDR1 MNHEY, CDR2 SMNVEV (reference sequence). Trimming removed 5 bases from V and 4 bases from J, with 15 bases in between. This CDR3 contains 14 residues. The DNA for the CDR3 is TGTGCCAGCAGTGCCGCTAGGACGCGGTACGAGCAGTACTTC. Its translation is CASSAARTRYEQYF.

This clonotype is medium-sized within its sample. The chain links TRBV10-3 to TRBJ2-7; 8 bases are shared with TRBD1. The CDR3 contains 14 residues. J gave up 3 bases and V 2 bases, and 3 bases lay outside the gene matches. Germline CDR1 and CDR2: ENHRY and SYGVKD. CDR3 sequence: CAISETDRVYEQYF. CDR3 sequence (DNA): TGTGCCATCAGTGAGACGGACAGGGTCTACGAGCAGTACTTC.

Comments on this clonotype: A much bigger clone sits one base away, suggesting this may be a read error. This chain joins TRBV5-4 and TRBJ1-2, with D unclear. The length of the CDR3 is 14 residues. Germline loops: CDR1 SGHNT, CDR2 YYREEE (reference sequence). Written as DNA, the CDR3 is TGTGCCAACAGCTTGTTCTCCAGCCCCTATGGCTACACCTTC. This gives the protein CANSLFSSPYGYTF.

As to this clonotype: This clone may be a read error of a much larger clone one base away. The CDR3 is CSISLGGRAEAFF. In DNA, the CDR3 is TGTTCCATTTCATTGGGGGGCCGGGCTGAAGCTTTCTTT. This chain connects TRBV7-8 to TRBJ1-1; tentatively, D is TRBD1 (6 bases). The CDR3 is 13 amino acids. Germline V gives CDR1 SGHVS, CDR2 FQNEAQ.

The rearrangement uses TRBV28 and TRBJ2-7; D might be TRBD1 or TRBD2, each matching 6 bases. Trimming pared 9 bases from V and 3 bases from J, leaving 9 bases between. Germline V gives CDR1 MDHEN, CDR2 SYDVKM. The CDR3 is made up of 11 amino acids. CDR3 DNA: TGTGCCAGAAAGGGGGGCTACGAGCAGTACTTC. Residues: CARKGGYEQYF.

V usage is TRBV20-1 and J usage is TRBJ2-7; the D is unclear. V lost 4 bases to trimming and J lost 5 bases, with 15 bases between them. CDR1 and CDR2 (germline): DFQATT, SNEGSKA (reference sequence). This CDR3 spans 13 amino acids. CDR3 coding DNA: TGCAGTGCTATACCGGGTCAGTGGAACGAGCAGTACTTC. This translates into CSAIPGQWNEQYF.

This clonotype is deemed medium-sized. This chain connects TRBV10-3 to TRBJ1-4, with D perhaps TRBD1 (5 bases). The CDR3 is 19 residues long. The V and J ends lost 4 bases and 0 bases respectively, with 21 bases between them. From germline, CDR1 is ENHRY and CDR2 SYGVKD. For the CDR3, the DNA is TGTGCCATCAGTGTGGGGCAGGGCGTCGAGAGGACAACTAATGAAAAACTGTTTTTT. This gives the protein CAISVGQGVERTTNEKLFF.

By share of the sample, this clonotype is medium-sized (0.01 to 0.1%). CDR3 sequence reads: CASSPLAGIGTDTQYF. DNA of the CDR3: TGCGCCAGCAGCCCCCTAGCGGGAATCGGCACAGATACGCAGTATTTT. This chain uses TRBV4-1 with TRBJ2-3; TRBD2 agrees at 9 bases. The length of the CDR3 is 16 residues. CDR1 is MGHRA and CDR2 is YSYEKL in the germline V gene. Trimming at V came to 4 bases and at J to 1 base, leaving 6 bases not matched to a gene.

This clonotype is categorized as medium-sized. The chain has TRBV29-1 and TRBJ1-1, with D perhaps TRBD1 (5 bases). Germline-derived CDR1 and CDR2 are SQVTM and ANQGSEA. V gave up 5 bases and J gave up 4 bases, with 11 bases separating them. CDR3 size: 12 residues. CDR3 coding DNA: TGCAGCGTTTTTACAGGATTCACTGAAGCTTTCTTT. It encodes CSVFTGFTEAFF.

This clonotype is medium-sized within its sample. The rearrangement links TRBV7-9 to TRBJ2-1, with TRBD2 matching over 10 bases. This CDR3 comprises 16 residues. Germline-derived CDR1 and CDR2 are SEHNR and FQNEAQ (reference sequence). V shed 5 bases, J shed 4 bases, and the junction held 8 bases outside the gene matches. CDR3 DNA sequence: TGTGCCAGCAGCCCCACTAGCGGGACTAGGTACAATGAGCAGTTCTTC. Amino acids: CASSPTSGTRYNEQFF.

This clonotype occurred a few times. Just one base apart from a much larger clone, this may be a read error. The CDR3 nucleotides are TGCGTCAGCAGCTTGGTCCGGGACGTCTTCCACAATGAGCAGTTCTTC. It codes for CVSSLVRDVFHNEQFF. The gene calls are TRBV5-1 and TRBJ2-1; D possibly uses TRBD1 or TRBD2 (5 bases each). The germline gives CDR1 SGHRS, CDR2 YFSETQ. This CDR3 has 16 amino acids.

Sample share makes this clonotype medium-sized. V is TRBV19 and J is TRBJ2-2; 7 nucleotides agree with TRBD1. Germline CDR1 LNHDA, CDR2 SQIVND (reference sequence). J lost 6 bases, V lost 7 bases, and 11 bases had no gene match. CDR3 length equals 15 residues. CDR3 DNA: TGTGCCAGTAAGCGGCAGGGGGAGAGCGCCGGGGAGCTGTTTTTT. It translates to CASKRQGESAGELFF.

This clonotype counts as medium-sized. This chain joins TRBV13 and TRBJ2-3; D perhaps matches TRBD2 (5 bases). Deletions cut 4 bases from V and 0 bases from J, with 8 bases between. Germline assignment: CDR1 PRHDT and CDR2 FYEKMQ (reference sequence). This CDR3 spans 14 amino acids. The CDR3 sequence is CASSSGLSTDTQYF. CDR3 bases: TGTGCCAGCAGCTCCGGACTTAGCACAGATACGCAGTATTTT.

The chain is built from TRBV6-1 and TRBJ2-7, with D maybe TRBD1 (5 bases). V was clipped by 6 bases and J by 3 bases, with 9 bases between them. CDR1 and CDR2 from the germline V gene are MNHNS and SASEGT. The CDR3 is 12 residues long. The CDR3 DNA reads TGTGCCAGCAGAATGGACAACTACGAGCAGTACTTC. It specifies CASRMDNYEQYF.

By share, this clonotype counts as medium-sized (0.01 to 0.1%). The genes are TRBV9 and TRBJ1-4; no definite D call. Germline V CDR1 and CDR2: SGDLS, YYNGEE. The V and J ends lost 2 bases and 5 bases respectively, with 13 bases between them. This CDR3 contains 15 residues. CDR3 residues: CASSVGDQPNEKLFF. CDR3 bases: TGTGCCAGCAGCGTTGGGGATCAACCAAATGAAAAACTGTTTTTT.

This clonotype is labeled medium-sized (0.01 to 0.1%). The genes are TRBV5-8 and TRBJ1-1, with 7 bases matching TRBD1. CDR1 and CDR2 (germline): SGHTS, YDEGEE. This CDR3 has 13 amino acids. The junction had 4 bases not matched to a gene; V was cut back by 7 bases and J by 1 base. In nucleotides, the CDR3 is TGTGCCAGCCCGGGACAGCCGAACACTGAAGCTTTCTTT. Translation: CASPGQPNTEAFF. The full variable domain, in which reference TRBV5-8 and TRBJ1-1 provide the parts outside the CDR3, is EAGVTQSPTHLIKTRGQQATLRCSPISGHTSVYWYQQALGLGLQFLLWYDEGEERNRGNFPPRFSGRQFPNYSSELNVNALELEDSALYLCASPGQPNTEAFFGQGTRLTVV.

This sequence joins TRBV12-3 or TRBV12-4 and TRBJ2-7; D uncertain. V was cut by 4 bases and J by 4 bases, with 11 bases left in between. There are 13 residues in the CDR3. CDR3 sequence reads: CASSWTMVYEQYF. CDR3 in DNA: TGTGCCAGCAGTTGGACGATGGTTTACGAGCAGTACTTC.

Relative to its sample, this clonotype is medium-sized. The V gene is TRBV12-3 or TRBV12-4, the J gene TRBJ2-3, with TRBD2 identical over 14 bases. The length of the CDR3 is 14 residues. With V trimmed by 6 bases and J by 10 bases, 6 bases remained unmatched. The CDR3 DNA reads as TGTGCCAGCAGCCCTGGGACTAGCGGGGGTTCGCAGTATTTT. It codes for CASSPGTSGGSQYF.

This clonotype is medium-sized (0.01 to 0.1%) in the sample. The rearrangement uses TRBV6-4 and TRBJ2-3, with unresolved D. The CDR3 consists of 15 residues. V was trimmed by 0 bases and J by 6 bases, leaving 13 bases between them. Germline-derived CDR1 and CDR2 are MRHNA and SNTAGT. In DNA form, the CDR3 reads TGTGCCAGCAGTGACTCCGTGACGGTGAGGGATACGCAGTATTTT. Its translation is CASSDSVTVRDTQYF.

J is TRBJ2-3 and V is TRBV19, with TRBD1 matching over 10 bases. Germline lookup yields CDR1 LNHDA and CDR2 SQIVND (reference sequence). V shed 1 base, J shed 7 bases, and the junction held 11 bases outside the gene matches. This CDR3 is built from 17 residues. CDR3 sequence: CASSIAKGQGRSYTQYF. The CDR3 DNA follows: TGTGCCAGTAGTATAGCAAAGGGACAGGGGAGATCATATACGCAGTATTTT. The variable domain in full, with the rest retrieved from reference TRBV19 and TRBJ2-3, is DGGITQSPKYLFRKEGQNVTLSCEQNLNHDAMYWYRQDPGQGLRLIYYSQIVNDFQKGDIAEGYSVSREKKESFPLTVTSAQKNPTAFYLCASSIAKGQGRSYTQYFGPGTRLTVL.

Judged by abundance, this clonotype is medium-sized. The rearrangement uses TRBV6-5 and TRBJ1-1, with TRBD1 as a possible D gene (5 bases). This CDR3 region has 15 residues. Per germline, CDR1 MNHEY and CDR2 SVGAGI. V was clipped by 0 bases and J by 3 bases, with 11 bases between them. CDR3 DNA sequence: TGTGCCAGCAGTTACTCACTGAGGGGAGACACTGAAGCTTTCTTT. This sequence encodes CASSYSLRGDTEAFF.

V and J are TRBV5-1 and TRBJ2-5; the D gene is possibly TRBD1 (5 bases). The CDR3 spans 13 residues. V lost 4 bases and J 2 bases, leaving 9 bases between the germline ends. Germline V lookup: CDR1 SGHRS, CDR2 YFSETQ. The CDR3 protein is CASSRQSQETQYF. For the CDR3, the DNA is TGCGCCAGCAGCCGACAGAGTCAAGAGACCCAGTACTTC.

In its sample, this clonotype is medium-sized. V and J are TRBV27 and TRBJ2-7; the match to TRBD1 covers 7 bases. Germline V gene data show CDR1 as MNHEY and CDR2 as SMNVEV (reference sequence). This CDR3 is built from 13 residues. The ends lost 6 bases at V and 1 base at J; junction bases unmatched: 3. The CDR3 nucleotides read TGTGCCAGCAGGGGGGACAGTTCCTACGAGCAGTACTTC. Residues: CASRGDSSYEQYF.

In its sample, this clonotype is large (0.1 to 1%). The chain joins TRBV28 to TRBJ2-2; 8 bases align to TRBD2. The CDR3 is 16 amino acids. The V segment lost 6 bases and the J segment 3 bases; nucleotides outside the gene matches: 9. Germline V lookup: CDR1 MDHEN, CDR2 SYDVKM. The CDR3 DNA reads as TGTGCCAGCAGACCAGCGGGAGTAGCTTACACCGGGGAGCTGTTTTTT. It translates to CASRPAGVAYTGELFF.

This clonotype is medium-sized in the sample. The chain links TRBV11-1 to TRBJ1-1; D unclear. From germline, CDR1 is SGHAT and CDR2 FQDESV (reference sequence). The CDR3 is 14 residues long. The V end was cut by 9 bases, the J end by 2 bases, with 16 bases between. The CDR3 region has the DNA TGTGCCAGTACATCGGGCTGGCAAAACACTGAAGCTTTCTTT. Protein sequence: CASTSGWQNTEAFF.

This clonotype was recorded at least ten times. This chain links TRBV4-1 with TRBJ1-2; perhaps TRBD1 as D (5 bases). V lost 0 bases to trimming and J lost 3 bases, with 11 bases between them. The CDR3 is 15 residues long. Germline V lookup: CDR1 MGHRA, CDR2 YSYEKL. The chain's CDR3 is CASSQDGDGYYGYTF. The CDR3 DNA reads as TGCGCCAGCAGCCAAGACGGGGACGGATACTATGGCTACACCTTC.

This clonotype qualifies as medium-sized. The V and J genes are TRBV28 and TRBJ2-7; D not certain. CDR1 and CDR2 (germline): MDHEN, SYDVKM. V was trimmed by 5 bases and J by 9 bases, leaving 17 bases between them. This CDR3 comprises 13 residues. The CDR3 region has the DNA TGTGCCAGCAGTCCAATATCCCCCTCCGGGCAGTACTTC. This sequence encodes CASSPISPSGQYF.

This clonotype was seen once. V and J are TRBV11-1 and TRBJ2-2; 7 nucleotides line up with TRBD2. This CDR3 comprises 15 residues. V shed 0 bases and J 6 bases; nucleotides not matched to a gene: 4. Germline V lookup: CDR1 SGHAT, CDR2 FQDESV (reference sequence). This CDR3 reads CASSLASGGPGELFF. The CDR3 DNA reads TGTGCCAGCAGCTTAGCGTCGGGGGGACCCGGGGAGCTGTTTTTT.

In its sample, this clonotype is medium-sized (0.01 to 0.1%). The chain couples TRBV24-1 to TRBJ2-3, with 10 positions matching TRBD2. J was trimmed by 4 bases and V by 3 bases; bases with no gene match: 6. The CDR3 is made up of 16 amino acids. The germline V gene encodes CDR1 KGHDR and CDR2 SFDVKD. CDR3 sequence (DNA): TGTGCCACCAGTGATAAACTAGCGGGAAGGGCAGATACGCAGTATTTT. It yields the protein CATSDKLAGRADTQYF.

The chain is built from TRBV28 and TRBJ2-7; 7 bases map to TRBD1. The V gene end was trimmed by 2 bases and the J gene end by 0 bases; junction bases not matched to a gene: 7. This CDR3 is built from 16 residues. CDR1 and CDR2 (germline): MDHEN, SYDVKM. This CDR3 reads CASSLAPGTVSYEQYF. Here the CDR3 DNA reads TGTGCCAGCAGTTTAGCCCCCGGGACAGTCTCCTACGAGCAGTACTTC.

Turning to this clonotype: This likely comes from a read error, as the CDR3 has no conserved phenylalanine or tryptophan at its end. The DNA is omitted, as the CDR3 cannot be located on it reliably, and the CDR3 follows TCRdb's listing. This chain uses TRBV28 with TRBJ2-3; TRBD1, the D gene given by the table, was not confirmed from the DNA. The germline CDR1 and CDR2 sequences are MDHEN and SYDVKM. The CDR3 is 19 residues long, counting both termini. CDR3 region: CASSLGFEDRGHYEQYFGP.